The next 10 T cell receptor beta chains were all read from a single sample in a study of shared clonotypes between healthy human individuals. CD45RO-negative, CCR7-selected cells formed the naive CD8 fraction, which excluded terminally differentiated effector memory CD45RA+ cells. This table comes from immunoSEQ multiplex PCR, and its TCRdb copy is limited to in-frame clones, with some not included. Among around 550,000 clones listed, 85% to 95% were seen once. Source material: naive CD8+ T cells sorted from blood. The receptors stem from a woman in her twenties or thirties in good health.

The chain links TRBV27 to TRBJ2-7; D may be TRBD1 or TRBD2 (5 bases each). Deletions cut 3 bases from V and 3 bases from J, with 12 bases between. In germline, CDR1 is MNHEY, CDR2 SMNVEV (reference sequence). The CDR3 is 14 amino acids. The CDR3 DNA reads as TGTGCCAGCAGTTTTACCGGGACCGGCTACGAGCAGTACTTC. This encodes CASSFTGTGYEQYF.

This chain uses TRBV13 with TRBJ2-1; 8 bases are shared with TRBD2. Germline V gene data show CDR1 as PRHDT and CDR2 as FYEKMQ (reference sequence). The CDR3 has 15 residues. The V and J ends lost 6 bases and 6 bases, in that order; junction bases with no gene match: 10. In DNA form, the CDR3 reads TGTGCCAGCAGTGGAAGCGGGAGATCTTTCAATGAGCAGTTCTTC. Encoded protein: CASSGSGRSFNEQFF.

The chain couples TRBV28 to TRBJ2-7; the D is unclear. This CDR3 has 15 amino acids. V shed 3 bases and J shed 0 bases, with 12 bases lying between them. CDR1 is MDHEN and CDR2 is SYDVKM in the germline V gene. The CDR3 here is CASSFGQVYSYEQYF. CDR3 coding DNA: TGTGCCAGCAGTTTTGGCCAAGTTTACTCCTACGAGCAGTACTTC. The full variable domain, in which reference TRBV28 and TRBJ2-7 provide the parts outside the CDR3, is DVKVTQSSRYLVKRTGEKVFLECVQDMDHENMFWYRQDPGLGLRLIYFSYDVKMKEKGDIPEGYSVSREKKERFSLILESASTNQTSMYLCASSFGQVYSYEQYFGPGTRLTVT.

The V and J genes are TRBV10-1 and TRBJ2-1; D gene unclear. The CDR3 contains 14 residues. Between the trimmed V and J ends, which lost 6 bases and 2 bases, there was a span of 11 bases. Per germline, CDR1 WNHNN and CDR2 SYGVQD (reference sequence). CDR3 DNA: TGCGCCAGCAGCGGCATCGAGCCCTACAATGAGCAGTTCTTC. Translating it yields CASSGIEPYNEQFF.

This rearrangement joins TRBV29-1 to TRBJ2-7; D not certain. This CDR3 region has 11 residues. V lost 3 bases and J 6 bases, leaving 9 bases between the germline ends. Germline values: CDR1 SQVTM, CDR2 ANQGSEA. For the CDR3, the DNA is TGCAGCGTTGACGATGGGCGCGAGCAGTACTTC. Encoded protein: CSVDDGREQYF.

The chain has TRBV27 and TRBJ1-2; 7 nucleotides align to TRBD1. J gave up 7 bases and V 4 bases, and 3 bases lay outside the gene matches. The germline gives CDR1 MNHEY, CDR2 SMNVEV (reference sequence). The length of the CDR3 is 12 residues. The CDR3 region is CASSSTGFGYTF. DNA of the CDR3: TGTGCCAGCAGTTCGACAGGGTTTGGCTACACCTTC.

The rearrangement links TRBV6-5 to TRBJ2-4; 9 bases map to TRBD1. V lost 6 bases to trimming and J lost 5 bases; unmatched junction nucleotides: 8. Germline V gene data show CDR1 as MNHEY and CDR2 as SVGAGI. The CDR3 contains 15 residues. The CDR3 region has the DNA TGTGCCAGCAGGGCCGGGACAGGGTATGAAAACATTCAGTACTTC. This codes for CASRAGTGYENIQYF.

This sequence joins TRBV28 and TRBJ2-5, with 11 bases lining up with TRBD2. V gave up 6 bases and J gave up 3 bases; unmatched junction bases: 6. Germline CDR1 is MDHEN and CDR2 is SYDVKM. The CDR3 length is 15 residues. The CDR3 protein is CASSKGTSGEETQYF. The CDR3 region has the DNA TGTGCCAGCAGCAAAGGGACTAGCGGAGAAGAGACCCAGTACTTC.

The rearrangement links TRBV4-1 to TRBJ1-6; D is perhaps TRBD1 (6 bases). The length of the CDR3 is 17 residues. V lost 4 bases and J lost 4, with 17 bases in between. CDR1 and CDR2 from the germline V gene are MGHRA and YSYEKL. The CDR3 DNA follows: TGCGCCAGCAGCCTGACTCAGATGGACAGTTATAATTCACCCCTCCACTTT. It translates to CASSLTQMDSYNSPLHF.

CDR3 protein: CASSPGQTYEQYF. CDR3 coding DNA: TGCGCCAGCAGCCCAGGACAGACCTACGAGCAGTACTTC. The rearrangement links TRBV5-1 to TRBJ2-7; the D gene is possibly TRBD1 (6 bases). The CDR3 sequence is 13 residues long. The germline V gene has CDR1 SGHRS and CDR2 YFSETQ. Trimming removed 4 bases at V and 2 bases at J, with 10 bases between. The variable domain in full, completed from reference TRBV5-1 and TRBJ2-7, reads KAGVTQTPRYLIKTRGQQVTLSCSPISGHRSVSWYQQTPGQGLQFLFEYFSETQRNKGNFPGRFSGRQFSNSRSEMNVSTLELGDSALYLCASSPGQTYEQYFGPGTRLTVT.